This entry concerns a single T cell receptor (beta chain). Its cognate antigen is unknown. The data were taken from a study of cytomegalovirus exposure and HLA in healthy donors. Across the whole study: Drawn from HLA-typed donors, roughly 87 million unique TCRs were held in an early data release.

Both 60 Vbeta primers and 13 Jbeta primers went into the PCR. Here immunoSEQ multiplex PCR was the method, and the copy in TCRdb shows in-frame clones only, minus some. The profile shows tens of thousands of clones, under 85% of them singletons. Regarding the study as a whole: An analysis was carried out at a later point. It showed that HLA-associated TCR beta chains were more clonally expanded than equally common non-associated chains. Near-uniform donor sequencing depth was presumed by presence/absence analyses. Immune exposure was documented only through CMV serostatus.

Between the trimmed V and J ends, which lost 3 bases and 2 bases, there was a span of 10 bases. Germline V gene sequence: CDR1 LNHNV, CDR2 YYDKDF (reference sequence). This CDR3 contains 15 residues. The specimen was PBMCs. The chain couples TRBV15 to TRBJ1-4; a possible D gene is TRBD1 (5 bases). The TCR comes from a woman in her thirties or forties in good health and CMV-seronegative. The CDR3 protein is CATSSRVGTNEKLFF. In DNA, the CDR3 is TGTGCCACCAGCAGCAGGGTGGGCACTAATGAAAAACTGTTTTTT.